Shown below are 13 T cell receptor beta chains from a single sample sequenced in a study of technical replicates of blood from several donors. Only in-frame clones appear in the TCRdb table, and some are missing; sequencing was by immunoSEQ multiplex PCR. The sample yields around 93,000 clones, about 95% seen once. The sample taken for sequencing was T cells isolated from PBMCs. These receptor sequences come from a human donor in good health.

This chain joins TRBV7-3 and TRBJ2-1; D may be TRBD2 (6 bases). There are 15 residues in the CDR3. Germline V CDR1 and CDR2: SGHTA, FQGTGA. Trimming stripped 5 bases from V and 3 bases from J, with 14 bases between. CDR3: CASSMPGTYYNEQFF. CDR3 sequence (DNA): TGTGCCAGCAGCATGCCCGGGACTTACTACAATGAGCAGTTCTTC.

V usage is TRBV9 and J usage is TRBJ2-2; possible D gene TRBD2, 5 bases. CDR1 is SGDLS and CDR2 is YYNGEE in the germline V gene. Trimming removed 4 bases from V and 6 bases from J, with 19 bases in between. This CDR3 is built from 16 residues. The CDR3 loop is CASSPVLARVAGELFF. The CDR3 nucleotides are TGTGCCAGCAGCCCCGTCCTAGCTCGGGTCGCCGGGGAGCTGTTTTTT.

This clone was found a few times. V and J are TRBV11-3 and TRBJ1-1, with D possibly matching TRBD1 (6 bases). Trimming left V 3 bases short and J 11 bases short, with 13 bases between. The CDR3 has 12 residues. The germline CDR1 and CDR2 sequences are SGHNT and YENEEA. CDR3 nucleotide sequence: TGTGCCAGCAGCTTTCAACAGGGCAGGGCTTTCTTT. The encoded protein is CASSFQQGRAFF.

The chain is built from TRBV28 and TRBJ1-4, with D perhaps TRBD1 (5 bases). Per germline, CDR1 MDHEN and CDR2 SYDVKM. Trimming stripped 3 bases from V and 4 bases from J, with 18 bases between. The CDR3 runs 17 residues. This CDR3 reads CASSLGMDGRDNEKLFF. The CDR3 DNA follows: TGTGCCAGCAGTTTGGGGATGGATGGCAGGGATAATGAAAAACTGTTTTTT.

The chain's CDR3 is CASSAGLAGVETQYF. In DNA, the CDR3 is TGTGCCAGCAGCGCGGGACTAGCGGGAGTAGAGACCCAGTACTTC. The chain employs TRBV11-1 and TRBJ2-5; 14 bases map to TRBD2. With 5 bases clipped from V and 4 bases from J, the junction kept 3 bases outside the gene matches. There are 15 residues in the CDR3. Germline CDR1 SGHAT, CDR2 FQDESV (reference sequence). Together with reference TRBV11-1 and TRBJ2-5, the CDR3 gives the full variable domain: EAEVAQSPRYKITEKSQAVAFWCDPISGHATLYWYRQILGQGPELLVQFQDESVVDDSQLPKDRFSAERLKGVDSTLKIQPAELGDSAMYLCASSAGLAGVETQYFGPGTRLLVL.

The chain carries TRBV19 and TRBJ2-6, with a tentative D call TRBD1 (6 bases). V lost 4 bases and J 0 bases, leaving 19 bases between the germline ends. The CDR3 contains 19 residues. The germline gives CDR1 LNHDA, CDR2 SQIVND (reference sequence). The CDR3 DNA is TGTGCCAGTAGTACATCGGACAGCTGGGCCGTCTCTGGGGCCAACGTCCTGACTTTC. Translation gives CASSTSDSWAVSGANVLTF. Complete variable domain (other parts from reference TRBV19 and TRBJ2-6): DGGITQSPKYLFRKEGQNVTLSCEQNLNHDAMYWYRQDPGQGLRLIYYSQIVNDFQKGDIAEGYSVSREKKESFPLTVTSAQKNPTAFYLCASSTSDSWAVSGANVLTFGAGSRLTVL.

The gene calls are TRBV29-1 and TRBJ2-1; TRBD2 agrees at 7 bases. Losses at the gene ends were 7 bases for V and 9 bases for J; bases not matched to a gene: 9. Germline CDR1 and CDR2: SQVTM and ANQGSEA. This CDR3 is 12 amino acids long. In DNA, the CDR3 is TGCAGCGCTCCGGGACTAACCCCTGAGCAGTTCTTC. Amino acids: CSAPGLTPEQFF.

The chain joins TRBV28 to TRBJ2-5; the D gene is possibly TRBD1 (5 bases). This CDR3 region has 12 residues. The V gene lost 9 bases and the J gene lost 0 bases, with 8 bases spanning the gap. Germline loops: CDR1 MDHEN, CDR2 SYDVKM. This CDR3 reads CASRGNQETQYF. Written as DNA, the CDR3 is TGTGCCAGTAGGGGAAACCAAGAGACCCAGTACTTC.

The chain has TRBV5-4 and TRBJ2-7; the D is unclear. V was cut by 6 bases and J by 5 bases, with 18 bases left in between. CDR3 length equals 14 residues. Germline V lookup: CDR1 SGHNT, CDR2 YYREEE (reference sequence). The CDR3 bases are TGTGCCAGCACCCACCTTTCCGGTGCCCACGAGCAGTACTTC. Protein: CASTHLSGAHEQYF.

The count of this clone is one. The chain couples TRBV28 to TRBJ2-3; 9 bases match TRBD2. The germline gives CDR1 MDHEN, CDR2 SYDVKM. CDR3 length: 16 residues. Losses at the gene ends were 2 bases for V and 1 base for J; bases not matched to a gene: 4. In DNA form, the CDR3 reads TGTGCCAGCAGTTTAGCGGGAGGGCCGGGCACAGATACGCAGTATTTT. This codes for CASSLAGGPGTDTQYF.

The table lists this clone with a count of one. The chain carries TRBV25-1 and TRBJ2-5; D might be TRBD1 (5 bases). The better agreement between TRBJ2-7 and the DNA end casts doubt on the J call. CDR1 MGHDK and CDR2 SYGVNS come from the germline V gene. The CDR3 is 16 residues long. CDR3 sequence reads: CASSESAGQTTYEQYF. The CDR3 DNA follows: TGTGCCAGCAGTGAATCAGCAGGGCAAACCACCTACGAGCAGTACTTC.

This clone was seen a single time. The J gene is TRBJ1-4, the V gene TRBV5-1, with 7 positions matching TRBD1. From germline, CDR1 is SGHRS and CDR2 YFSETQ. The CDR3 contains 15 residues. V was clipped by 2 bases and J by 8 bases; unmatched bases: 9. As DNA, the CDR3 is TGCGCCAGCAGCTTAGAGACAGGGATAGGAGAAAAACTGTTTTTT. This translates into CASSLETGIGEKLFF.

V and J are TRBV19 and TRBJ2-5; 10 bases agree with TRBD2. Germline assignment: CDR1 LNHDA and CDR2 SQIVND (reference sequence). With V trimmed by 3 bases and J by 5 bases, 12 bases remained unmatched. This CDR3 comprises 17 residues. The CDR3 is CASSIRWLAGVGETQYF. CDR3 in DNA: TGTGCCAGTAGTATTAGATGGCTAGCGGGAGTAGGGGAGACCCAGTACTTC.